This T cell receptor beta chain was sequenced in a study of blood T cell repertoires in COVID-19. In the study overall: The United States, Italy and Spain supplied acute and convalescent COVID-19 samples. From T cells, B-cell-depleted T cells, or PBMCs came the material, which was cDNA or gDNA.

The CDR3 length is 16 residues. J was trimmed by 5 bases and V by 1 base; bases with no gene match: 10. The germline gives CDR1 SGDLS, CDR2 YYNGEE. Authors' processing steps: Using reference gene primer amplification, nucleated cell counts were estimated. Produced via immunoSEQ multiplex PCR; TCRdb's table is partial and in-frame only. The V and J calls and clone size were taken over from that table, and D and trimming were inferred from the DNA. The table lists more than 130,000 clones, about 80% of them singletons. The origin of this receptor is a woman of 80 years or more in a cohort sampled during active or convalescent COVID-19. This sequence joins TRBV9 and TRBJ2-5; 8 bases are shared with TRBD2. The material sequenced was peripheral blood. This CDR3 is CASSVSSGGAWETQYF. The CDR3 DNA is TGTGCCAGCAGCGTAAGCTCCGGGGGGGCCTGGGAGACCCAGTACTTC.